Following are 14 T cell receptor beta chains from one sample sequenced in a study of tumor and adjacent non-tumor tissue in lung cancer. This sample's RNA came from whole unsorted tissue. Distant lung tissue was collected more than 3 cm away from the tumor edge. TCRbeta libraries were built with three rounds of nested PCR, modified from ARM-PCR. Via MiXCR, TCRdb re-called the multiplex PCR reads, giving one row per CDR3 protein. This table has 94,000 or so distinct CDR3 sequences, around 76% appearing once. Specimen: distant non-tumor lung tissue. Source of these receptors: a woman aged 45 to 65 with non-small cell lung cancer.

Concerning this clonotype itself: Given a much more abundant clone one base away, this may be a read error. The gene calls are TRBV28 and TRBJ2-1; D tentatively fits TRBD1 or TRBD2 (5 bases each). With the DNA end fitting TRBJ2-7 better, the J assignment may be wrong. CDR1 and CDR2 from the germline V gene are MDHEN and SYDVKM. The CDR3 covers 16 residues. CDR3 nucleotides: TGTGCCAGCATCCCGCTGGATCCCCGGGGCTACAATGAGCAGTACTTC. Translating it yields CASIPLDPRGYNEQYF.

The sample holds a few counts of this clonotype. This could be a read error, since a much larger clone is one nucleotide away. The conserved final phenylalanine or tryptophan is absent from the CDR3, which likely points to a read error. The chain combines TRBV11-2 with TRBJ2-3, with 8 bases identical to TRBD1. Germline loops: CDR1 SGHAT, CDR2 FQNNGV. The CDR3 spans 15 residues. Here the CDR3 DNA reads TGTGTCAGCAGCCCGGGACAGGCGTACACAGATACGCAGTATCTT. Translating it yields CVSSPGQAYTDTQYL.

In regard to this clonotype: A single base separates this from a much larger clone, so it may be a read error. The rearrangement links TRBV20-1 to TRBJ1-4, with D possibly matching TRBD1 (6 bases). This CDR3 has 13 amino acids. Looked up from germline, CDR1 is DFQATT and CDR2 is SNEGSKA (reference sequence). As DNA, the CDR3 is TGCAGTGCCTTTGACTGGGCAGGGGAAATACTGTTTTTT. Protein sequence: CSAFDWAGEILFF.

Points on this clonotype: This may stem from a read error, because a much larger clone lies one nucleotide away. The chain joins TRBV5-1 to TRBJ2-1; D is perhaps TRBD2 (6 bases). Germline V gene data show CDR1 as SGHRS and CDR2 as YFSETQ. Trimming removed 1 base from V and 10 bases from J, with 18 bases in between. The CDR3 covers 15 residues. CDR3 sequence: CASSLNGTPRGEQFF. The CDR3 DNA follows: TGCGCCAGCAGCTTGAACGGGACTCCACGCGGGGAGCAGTTCTTC.

On this clonotype itself: The junction departs from germline at one end; a sequencing error may be responsible. V and J are TRBV11-2 and TRBJ1-5; D possibly corresponds to TRBD1 (6 bases). The germline gives CDR1 SGHAT, CDR2 FQNNGV. CDR3 size: 13 residues. The CDR3 DNA sequence: TGTGCCAGCAACTTACAGAACGGGGGGGCCCAGCATTTC. Translated, it gives CASNLQNGGAQHF.

This clonotype was detected many times. V is TRBV24-1 and J is TRBJ2-5; a possible D gene is TRBD2 (6 bases). CDR1 and CDR2 from the germline V gene are KGHDR and SFDVKD. V shed 3 bases and J shed 5 bases, with 27 bases lying between them. The CDR3 contains 19 residues. CDR3 amino acids: CATSDATPHPGLVGETQYF. For the CDR3, the DNA is TGTGCCACCAGTGATGCGACCCCGCACCCGGGACTCGTGGGGGAGACCCAGTACTTC.

This clonotype was seen just once. The rearrangement joins TRBV11-2 to TRBJ2-3; D may be TRBD1 or TRBD2 (5 bases each). Between the trimmed V and J ends, which lost 8 bases and 7 bases, there was a span of 22 bases. The CDR3 is made up of 15 amino acids. Germline V gene sequence: CDR1 SGHAT, CDR2 FQNNGV. Written as DNA, the CDR3 is TGTGCCAGCGGCCTAGGACCCCAAGGGGACCATACGCAGTATTTT. Amino acid sequence: CASGLGPQGDHTQYF.

Comments on this clonotype: Lacking the conserved final phenylalanine or tryptophan, this CDR3 likely reflects a read error. This chain uses TRBV6-4 with TRBJ2-3; D is unclear. Looked up from germline, CDR1 is MRHNA and CDR2 is SNTAGT. Trimming removed 4 bases from V and 0 bases from J, with 5 bases in between. The CDR3 runs 13 residues. The CDR3 is CASSGGSTDTQYL. CDR3 coding DNA: TGTGCCAGCAGTGGTGGGAGCACAGATACGCAGTATTTA.

This clonotype occurred many times. The V call is TRBV19, the J call TRBJ2-3, with TRBD1 matching over 9 bases. CDR1 and CDR2 (germline): LNHDA, SQIVND (reference sequence). This CDR3 is built from 15 residues. Trimming cost V 6 bases and J 4 bases; bases outside gene matches: 8. This CDR3 is CASRPRDRAADTQYF. The CDR3, as DNA: TGTGCCAGTAGGCCCCGGGACAGGGCGGCAGATACGCAGTATTTT. Together with reference TRBV19 and TRBJ2-3, the CDR3 gives the full variable domain: DGGITQSPKYLFRKEGQNVTLSCEQNLNHDAMYWYRQDPGQGLRLIYYSQIVNDFQKGDIAEGYSVSREKKESFPLTVTSAQKNPTAFYLCASRPRDRAADTQYFGPGTRLTVL.

The V call is TRBV6-2 or TRBV6-3, the J call TRBJ2-2, with 7 bases lining up with TRBD2. Germline V gene sequence: CDR1 MNHEY, CDR2 SVGEGT. The CDR3 spans 19 residues. V shed 8 bases and J 0 bases; nucleotides not matched to a gene: 18. DNA for the CDR3: TGTGCCAGCGGGGTCTCCGGGCTAGCGGACGCCTCGAACACCGGGGAGCTGTTTTTT. This translates into CASGVSGLADASNTGELFF.

Regarding this clonotype: One junction end does not reproduce the germline sequence, and a read error may be involved. In DNA, the CDR3 is TGTGCCAGTAGCCTCTCGACAGCCTCTGGGGGCAACGTCCTGACTTTC. It translates to CASSLSTASGGNVLTF. The V call is TRBV6-1, the J call TRBJ2-6; D could derive from TRBD1 or TRBD2 (5 bases each). The CDR3 loop spans 16 amino acids. Germline loops: CDR1 MNHNS, CDR2 SASEGT.

In regard to this clonotype: Lacking the conserved final phenylalanine or tryptophan, this CDR3 likely reflects a read error. The genes are TRBV12-3 or TRBV12-4 and TRBJ2-3; 7 nucleotides agree with TRBD1. V shed 1 base and J 4 bases; nucleotides not matched to a gene: 8. The CDR3 is 16 residues long. The CDR3 DNA reads TGTGCCAGCAGTTTAGATTCCGGGACAGTGCCAGATACGCAGTATTAT. This sequence encodes CASSLDSGTVPDTQYY.

Comment on this clonotype: At one boundary the junction diverges from the germline segment, which might be a read error. The chain carries TRBV6-6 and TRBJ1-2; D may be TRBD1 (6 bases). The V gene's germline CDR1 is MNHNY and CDR2 SVGAGI (reference sequence). There are 14 residues in the CDR3. In nucleotides, the CDR3 is TGTGTCAGCAGTTACTTCGCGGGGGCTAGTGGCTACACCTTC. It translates to CVSSYFAGASGYTF.

As to this clonotype: The germline gene is not matched at one end of the junction; a read error may be the cause. The V gene is TRBV12-3 or TRBV12-4, the J gene TRBJ2-3, with no clear D. The CDR3 is made up of 13 amino acids. The CDR3 spells CACSFFDFDTQCF. CDR3 in DNA: TGTGCTTGCAGTTTTTTTGACTTCGATACGCAGTGTTTT.